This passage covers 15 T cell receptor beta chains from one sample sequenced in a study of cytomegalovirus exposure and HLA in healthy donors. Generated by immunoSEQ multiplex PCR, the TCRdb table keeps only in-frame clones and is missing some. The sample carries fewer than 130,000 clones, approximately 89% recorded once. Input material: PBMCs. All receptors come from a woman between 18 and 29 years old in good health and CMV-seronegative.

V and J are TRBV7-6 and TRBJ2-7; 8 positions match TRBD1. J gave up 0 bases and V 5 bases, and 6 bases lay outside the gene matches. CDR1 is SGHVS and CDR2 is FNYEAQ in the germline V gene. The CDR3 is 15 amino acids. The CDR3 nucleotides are TGTGCCAGCAGCGCCACAGGGGGTAGCTCCTACGAGCAGTACTTC. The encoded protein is CASSATGGSSYEQYF.

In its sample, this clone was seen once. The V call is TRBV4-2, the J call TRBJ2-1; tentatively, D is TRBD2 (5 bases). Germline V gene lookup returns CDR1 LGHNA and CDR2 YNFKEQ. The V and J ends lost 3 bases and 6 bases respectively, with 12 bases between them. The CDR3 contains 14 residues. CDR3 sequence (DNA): TGTGCCAGCAGCCAGGCACTAGAGCGCAATGAGCAGTTCTTC. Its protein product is CASSQALERNEQFF.

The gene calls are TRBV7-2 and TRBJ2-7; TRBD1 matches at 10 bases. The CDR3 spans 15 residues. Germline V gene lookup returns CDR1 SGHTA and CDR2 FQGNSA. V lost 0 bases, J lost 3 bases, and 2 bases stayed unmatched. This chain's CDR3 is CASSLAGTGVYEQYF. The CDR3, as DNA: TGTGCCAGCAGCTTAGCCGGGACAGGGGTCTACGAGCAGTACTTC.

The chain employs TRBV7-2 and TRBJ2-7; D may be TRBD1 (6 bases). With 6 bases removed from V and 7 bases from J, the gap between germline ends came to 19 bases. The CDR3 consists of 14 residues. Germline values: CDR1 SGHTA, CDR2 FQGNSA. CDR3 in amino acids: CASSWTLGQGEQYF. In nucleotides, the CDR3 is TGTGCCAGCAGTTGGACTCTAGGGCAGGGGGAGCAGTACTTC.

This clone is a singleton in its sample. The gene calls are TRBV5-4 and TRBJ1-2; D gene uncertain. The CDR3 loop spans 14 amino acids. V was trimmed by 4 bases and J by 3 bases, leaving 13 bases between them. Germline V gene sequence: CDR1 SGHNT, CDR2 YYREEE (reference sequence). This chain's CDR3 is CASSPTVGDYGYTF. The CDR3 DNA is TGTGCCAGCAGCCCAACGGTGGGCGACTATGGCTACACCTTC.

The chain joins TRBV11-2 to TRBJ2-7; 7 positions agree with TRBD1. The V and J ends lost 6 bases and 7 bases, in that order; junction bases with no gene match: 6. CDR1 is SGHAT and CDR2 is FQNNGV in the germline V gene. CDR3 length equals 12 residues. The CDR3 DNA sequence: TGTGCCAGCAGTTTCACAGGGGTTGAGCAGTACTTC. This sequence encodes CASSFTGVEQYF.

The DNA for the CDR3 is TGCGCCACCGGGACAGGGGCCCACTCCTACAATGAGCAGTTCTTC. Encoded protein: CATGTGAHSYNEQFF. The rearrangement joins TRBV5-1 to TRBJ2-1, with 10 bases lining up with TRBD1. The trim removed 9 bases at V and 0 bases at J, leaving 6 bases unmatched. The CDR3 extends over 15 amino acids. Germline loops: CDR1 SGHRS, CDR2 YFSETQ.

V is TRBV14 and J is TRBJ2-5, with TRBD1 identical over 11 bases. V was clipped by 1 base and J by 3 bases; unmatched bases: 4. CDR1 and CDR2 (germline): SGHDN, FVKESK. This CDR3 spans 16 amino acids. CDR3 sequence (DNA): TGTGCCAGCAGCCAAGCTGGACAGGGGGCAAAAGAGACCCAGTACTTC. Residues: CASSQAGQGAKETQYF.

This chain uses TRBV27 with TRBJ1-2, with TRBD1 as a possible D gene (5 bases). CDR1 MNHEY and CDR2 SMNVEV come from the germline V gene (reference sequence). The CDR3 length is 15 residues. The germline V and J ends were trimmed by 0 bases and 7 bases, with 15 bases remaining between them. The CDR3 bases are TGTGCCAGCAGTTTATCGGGCAGGGTAGAGGCTGGCTACACCTTC. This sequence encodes CASSLSGRVEAGYTF.

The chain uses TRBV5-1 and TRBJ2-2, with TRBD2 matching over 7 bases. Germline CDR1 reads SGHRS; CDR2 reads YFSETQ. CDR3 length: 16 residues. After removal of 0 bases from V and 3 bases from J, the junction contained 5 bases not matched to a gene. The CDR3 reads CASSLVGRSDTGELFF. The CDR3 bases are TGCGCCAGCAGCTTGGTCGGGAGGTCGGACACCGGGGAGCTGTTTTTT.

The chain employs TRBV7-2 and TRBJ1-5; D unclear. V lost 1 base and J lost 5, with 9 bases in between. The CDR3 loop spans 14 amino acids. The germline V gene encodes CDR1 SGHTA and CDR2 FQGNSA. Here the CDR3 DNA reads TGTGCCAGCAGCTTAGACCGGGAGGATCAGCCCCAGCATTTT. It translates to CASSLDREDQPQHF. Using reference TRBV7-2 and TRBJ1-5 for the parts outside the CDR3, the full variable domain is GAGVSQSPSNKVTEKGKDVELRCDPISGHTALYWYRQSLGQGLEFLIYFQGNSAPDKSGLPSDRFSAERTGGSVSTLTIQRTQQEDSAVYLCASSLDREDQPQHFGDGTRLSIL.

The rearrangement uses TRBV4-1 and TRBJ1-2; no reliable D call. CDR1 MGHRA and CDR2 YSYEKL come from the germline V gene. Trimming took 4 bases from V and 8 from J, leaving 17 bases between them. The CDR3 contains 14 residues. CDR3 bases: TGCGCCAGCAGCCCGGTGGGCAGGCGAAAGGGCTACACCTTC. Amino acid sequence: CASSPVGRRKGYTF.

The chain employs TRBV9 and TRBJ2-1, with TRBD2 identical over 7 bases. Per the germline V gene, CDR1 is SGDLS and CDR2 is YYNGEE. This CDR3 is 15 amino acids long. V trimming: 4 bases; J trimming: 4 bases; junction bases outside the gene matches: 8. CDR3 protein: CASSTGLVEYNEQFF. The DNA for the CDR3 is TGTGCCAGCAGCACAGGACTAGTGGAATACAATGAGCAGTTCTTC.

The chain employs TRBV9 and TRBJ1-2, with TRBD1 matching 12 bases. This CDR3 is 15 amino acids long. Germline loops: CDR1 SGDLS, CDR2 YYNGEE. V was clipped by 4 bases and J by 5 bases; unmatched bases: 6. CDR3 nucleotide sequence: TGTGCCAGCAGCTTGGGACAGGGGGCAGGGTATGGCTACACCTTC. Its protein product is CASSLGQGAGYGYTF.

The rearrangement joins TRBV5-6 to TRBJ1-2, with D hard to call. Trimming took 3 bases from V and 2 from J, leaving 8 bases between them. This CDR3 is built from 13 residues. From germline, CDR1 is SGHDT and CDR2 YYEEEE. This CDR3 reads CASSSDNNYGYTF. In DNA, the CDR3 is TGTGCCAGCAGCTCTGACAACAACTATGGCTACACCTTC.